This is a list of T cell receptor beta chains from one sample in a study of blood T cells in healthy people across ages. TCRdb ran MiXCR on the 5' RACE reads and lists one entry per CDR3 protein. The table lists approximately 490,000 distinct CDR3 sequences, 20% to 30% of them singletons. A further study also used this sample, focusing on T cells of mothers and their children.

The sequenced sample consisted of blood. These receptors all come from a boy aged 5-17 years in good health. Each CDR3 is given with its conserved first and last residue. D genes are given only for firm matches. Clone size is stated in some rows and not others, as once, few, many or a class when expanded.

d_call,j_call,v_call,clone_size,cdr3_aa,cdr3_nt
TRBD2,TRBJ2-1,TRBV4-3,NA,CASSLRALAGLGEQFF,TGCGCCAGCAGCCTACGGGCCCTAGCGGGATTAGGGGAGCAGTTCTTC
NA,TRBJ1-6,TRBV7-2,NA,CASSFESPLHF,TGTGCCAGCAGCTTTGAATCACCCCTCCACTTT
NA,TRBJ2-7,TRBV7-2,NA,CASSPLVGASSYEQYF,TGTGCCAGCAGCCCCTTGGTCGGGGCAAGCTCCTACGAGCAGTACTTC
NA,TRBJ2-7,TRBV3-1,NA,CASSHSPALGQPHEQYF,TGTGCCAGCAGCCACTCCCCGGCACTCGGACAGCCCCACGAGCAGTACTTC
NA,TRBJ2-5,TRBV4-3,NA,CASSQVEGGGTQYF,TGCGCCAGCAGCCAAGTTGAGGGAGGGGGGACCCAGTACTTC
NA,TRBJ2-5,TRBV20-1,many,CSARVGAPTETQYF,TGCAGTGCCCGAGTGGGGGCGCCTACGGAGACCCAGTACTTC
TRBD1,TRBJ1-1,TRBV6-6,NA,CASSSRQGVDTEAFF,TGTGCCAGCAGTTCAAGACAGGGGGTAGACACTGAAGCTTTCTTT
TRBD1,TRBJ1-5,TRBV20-1,NA,CSAGNRGLGVQPQHF,TGCAGTGCTGGAAACAGGGGGCTGGGCGTTCAGCCCCAGCATTTT
NA,TRBJ2-4,TRBV6-1,NA,CASSELAGLAKNIQYF,TGTGCCAGCAGTGAACTGGCAGGTCTAGCCAAAAACATTCAGTACTTC
NA,TRBJ2-7,TRBV2,NA,CASSEWYEQYF,TGTGCCAGCAGTGAATGGTACGAGCAGTACTTC
NA,TRBJ1-5,TRBV4-1,NA,CASSQYGDRAYQPQHF,TGCGCCAGCAGCCAATATGGAGACAGAGCCTATCAGCCCCAGCATTTT
TRBD2,TRBJ2-5,TRBV6-5,few,CASSYSNLAGGHEQYF,TGTGCCAGCAGTTACTCGAATCTTGCGGGGGGGCATGAGCAGTACTTC
NA,TRBJ2-5,TRBV28,few,CASSETPGTQYF,TGTGCCAGTTCAGAGACCCCGGGGACCCAGTACTTC
NA,TRBJ1-1,TRBV29-1,NA,CTIGGNTEAFF,TGCACGATAGGGGGGAACACTGAAGCTTTCTTT
TRBD1,TRBJ1-5,TRBV6-2/TRBV6-3,few,CASNYRGNQPQHF,TGTGCCAGCAACTACAGGGGTAATCAGCCCCAGCATTTT
NA,TRBJ1-1,TRBV5-1,few,CASSLVWSTQGTEAFF,TGCGCCAGCAGCTTGGTGTGGTCCACCCAAGGCACTGAAGCTTTCTTT
TRBD1,TRBJ2-7,TRBV6-2/TRBV6-3,many,CASSYRDSSYEQYF,TGTGCCAGCAGTTACCGGGACAGCTCCTACGAGCAGTACTTC